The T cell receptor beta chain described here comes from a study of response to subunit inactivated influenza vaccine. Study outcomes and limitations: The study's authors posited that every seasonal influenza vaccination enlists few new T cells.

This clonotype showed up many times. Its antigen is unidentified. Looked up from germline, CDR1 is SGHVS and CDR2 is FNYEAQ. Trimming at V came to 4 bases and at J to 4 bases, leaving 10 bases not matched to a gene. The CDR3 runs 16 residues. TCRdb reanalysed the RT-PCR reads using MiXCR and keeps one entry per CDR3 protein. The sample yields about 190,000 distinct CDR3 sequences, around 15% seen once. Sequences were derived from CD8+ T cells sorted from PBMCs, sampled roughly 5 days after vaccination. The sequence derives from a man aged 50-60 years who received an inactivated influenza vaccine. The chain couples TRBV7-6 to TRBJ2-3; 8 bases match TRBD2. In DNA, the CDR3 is TGTGCCAGCAGCTCCCTAGCGGGTCCGGGGCCAGATACGCAGTATTTT. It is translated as CASSSLAGPGPDTQYF.